One T cell receptor beta chain is described in this entry. Trimming shortened V by 7 bases and J by 0 bases, and 12 bases separated the two germline ends. Germline V gives CDR1 MRHNA, CDR2 SNTAGT. The CDR3 runs 15 residues. This record comes from a study of somatic mutations in cytotoxic T cells in rheumatoid arthritis. TCRdb keeps only in-frame clones here, not all; method: immunoSEQ multiplex PCR. The table lists 20,000 or so clones, over 70% of them singletons. The receptor comes from a woman aged 45-65 years in good health. The chain couples TRBV6-4 to TRBJ2-2; no reliable D call. Sequencing was done on a sample of CD8+ T cells sorted from blood. The CDR3 reads CASNGCRTNTGELFF. CDR3 DNA sequence: TGTGCCAGCAATGGTTGTCGGACGAACACCGGGGAGCTGTTTTTT.